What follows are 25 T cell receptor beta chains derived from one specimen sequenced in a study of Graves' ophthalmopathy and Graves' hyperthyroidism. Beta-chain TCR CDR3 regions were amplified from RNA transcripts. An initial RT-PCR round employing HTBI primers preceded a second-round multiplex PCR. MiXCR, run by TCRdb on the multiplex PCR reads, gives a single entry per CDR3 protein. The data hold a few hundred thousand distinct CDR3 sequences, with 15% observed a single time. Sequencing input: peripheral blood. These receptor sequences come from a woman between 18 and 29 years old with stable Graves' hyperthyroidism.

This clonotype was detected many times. The CDR3 nucleotides are TGTGCCAGCAGCGTAGCCAGGACAGGGGGTTTTGGCTACACCTTC. As protein: CASSVARTGGFGYTF. The chain recombines TRBV9 with TRBJ1-2, with 10 positions matching TRBD1. The CDR3 runs 15 residues. Germline trimming cut 0 bases from V and 7 bases from J; bases unmatched to any gene: 6. The germline gives CDR1 SGDLS, CDR2 YYNGEE. Drawing the rest from reference TRBV9 and TRBJ1-2, the complete variable domain is DSGVTQTPKHLITATGQRVTLRCSPRSGDLSVYWYQQSLDQGLQFLIQYYNGEERAKGNILERFSAQQFPDLHSELNLSSLELGDSALYFCASSVARTGGFGYTFGSGTRLTVV.

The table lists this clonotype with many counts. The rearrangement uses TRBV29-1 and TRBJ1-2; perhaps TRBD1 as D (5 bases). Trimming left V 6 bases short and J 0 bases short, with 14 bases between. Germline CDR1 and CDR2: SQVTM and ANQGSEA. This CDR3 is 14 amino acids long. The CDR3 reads CSVLQAHTNYGYTF. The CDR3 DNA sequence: TGCAGCGTCCTACAGGCCCACACTAACTATGGCTACACCTTC. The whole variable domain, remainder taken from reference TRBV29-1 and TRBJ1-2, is SAVISQKPSRDICQRGTSLTIQCQVDSQVTMMFWYRQQPGQSLTLIATANQGSEATYESGFVIDKFPISRPNLTFSTLTVSNMSPEDSSIYLCSVLQAHTNYGYTFGSGTRLTVV.

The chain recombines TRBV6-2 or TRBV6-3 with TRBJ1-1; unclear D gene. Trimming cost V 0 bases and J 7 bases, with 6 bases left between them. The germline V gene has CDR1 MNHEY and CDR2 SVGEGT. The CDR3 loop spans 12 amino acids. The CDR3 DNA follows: TGTGCCAGCAGTTACTCGATTAGTGAAGCTTTCTTT. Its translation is CASSYSISEAFF.

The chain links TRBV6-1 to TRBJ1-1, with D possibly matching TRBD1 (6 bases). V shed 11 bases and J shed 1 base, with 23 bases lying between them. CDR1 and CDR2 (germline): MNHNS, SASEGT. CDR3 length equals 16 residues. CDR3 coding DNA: TGTGCCCGCTGCCAAAATTGGGGGCTCGGGAACACTGAAGCTTTCTTT. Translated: CARCQNWGLGNTEAFF.

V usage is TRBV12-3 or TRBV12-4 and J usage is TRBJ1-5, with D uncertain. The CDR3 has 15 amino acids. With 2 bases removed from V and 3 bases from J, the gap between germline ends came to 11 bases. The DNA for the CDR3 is TGTGCCAGCAGTTTAAGGCGGGGAATCAATCAGCCCCAGCATTTT. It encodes CASSLRRGINQPQHF.

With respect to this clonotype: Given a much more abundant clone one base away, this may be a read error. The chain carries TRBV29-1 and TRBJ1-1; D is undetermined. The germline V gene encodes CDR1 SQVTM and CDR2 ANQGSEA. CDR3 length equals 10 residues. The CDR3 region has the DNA TGCAGCGTTGCTAGGACTGAAGCTTGCTTT. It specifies CSVARTEACF.

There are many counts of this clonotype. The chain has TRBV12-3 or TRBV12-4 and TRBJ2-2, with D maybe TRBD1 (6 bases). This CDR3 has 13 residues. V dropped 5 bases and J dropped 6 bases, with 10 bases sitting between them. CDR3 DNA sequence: TGTGCCAGCAGTCATCAGGGGTCCGGGGAGCTGTTTTTT. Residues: CASSHQGSGELFF.

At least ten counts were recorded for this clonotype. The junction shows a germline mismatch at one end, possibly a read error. CDR3 in DNA: TGTGCCAGCAGCCTCGGACAGATTAACTATGGCTACACCTTC. Protein sequence: CASSLGQINYGYTF. V is TRBV5-1 and J is TRBJ1-2; tentative D call: TRBD1 (6 bases). CDR3 length: 14 amino acids. The germline V gene encodes CDR1 SGHRS and CDR2 YFSETQ.

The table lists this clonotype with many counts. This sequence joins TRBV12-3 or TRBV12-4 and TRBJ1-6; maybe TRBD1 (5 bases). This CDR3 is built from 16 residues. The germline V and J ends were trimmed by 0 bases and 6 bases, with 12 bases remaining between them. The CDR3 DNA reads TGTGCCAGCAGTTTAGCCACGGGACTGAGTAATTCACCCCTCCACTTT. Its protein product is CASSLATGLSNSPLHF.

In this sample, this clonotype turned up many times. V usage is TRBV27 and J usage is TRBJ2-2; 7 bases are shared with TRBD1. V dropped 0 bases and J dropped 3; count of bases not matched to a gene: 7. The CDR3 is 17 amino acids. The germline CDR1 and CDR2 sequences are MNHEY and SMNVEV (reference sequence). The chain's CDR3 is CASSLSRGTAYTGELFF. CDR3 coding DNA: TGTGCCAGCAGTTTATCGAGGGGGACAGCTTACACCGGGGAGCTGTTTTTT.

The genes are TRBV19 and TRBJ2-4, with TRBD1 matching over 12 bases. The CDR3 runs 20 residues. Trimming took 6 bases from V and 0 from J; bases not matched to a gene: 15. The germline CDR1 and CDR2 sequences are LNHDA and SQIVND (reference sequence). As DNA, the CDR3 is TGTGCCAGTAGCCCGGGACAGGGGGCTTGGGTTCCCTTAGCCAAAAACATTCAGTACTTC. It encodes CASSPGQGAWVPLAKNIQYF.

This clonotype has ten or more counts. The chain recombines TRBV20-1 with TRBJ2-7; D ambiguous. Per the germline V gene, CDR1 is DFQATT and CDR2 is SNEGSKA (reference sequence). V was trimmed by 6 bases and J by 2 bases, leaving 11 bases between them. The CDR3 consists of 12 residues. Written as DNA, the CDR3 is TGCAGTGCCCTTCCCGACACCTACGAGCAGTACTTC. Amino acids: CSALPDTYEQYF.

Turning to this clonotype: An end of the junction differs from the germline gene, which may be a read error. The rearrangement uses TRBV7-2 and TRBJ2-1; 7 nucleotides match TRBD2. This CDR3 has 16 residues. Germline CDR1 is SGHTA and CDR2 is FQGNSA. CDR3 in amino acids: CASSLVRLAVYNEHFF. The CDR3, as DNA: TGTGCCAGCAGCTTAGTAAGGCTAGCGGTTTACAATGAGCATTTCTTC.

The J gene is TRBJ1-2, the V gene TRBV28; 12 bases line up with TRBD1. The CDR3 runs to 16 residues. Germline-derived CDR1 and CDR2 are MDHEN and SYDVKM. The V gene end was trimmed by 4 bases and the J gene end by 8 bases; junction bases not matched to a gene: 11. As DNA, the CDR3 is TGTGCCAGCAGTTCTGAACCGGGACAGGGGGCTGGCGGCTACACCTTC. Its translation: CASSSEPGQGAGGYTF.

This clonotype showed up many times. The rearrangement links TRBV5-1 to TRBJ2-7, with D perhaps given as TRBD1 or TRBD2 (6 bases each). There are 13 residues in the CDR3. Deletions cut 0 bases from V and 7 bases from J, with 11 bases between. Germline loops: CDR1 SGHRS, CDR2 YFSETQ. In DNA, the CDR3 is TGCGCCAGCAGCTTGGTCGGAGGGGGTGAGCAGTACTTC. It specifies CASSLVGGGEQYF.

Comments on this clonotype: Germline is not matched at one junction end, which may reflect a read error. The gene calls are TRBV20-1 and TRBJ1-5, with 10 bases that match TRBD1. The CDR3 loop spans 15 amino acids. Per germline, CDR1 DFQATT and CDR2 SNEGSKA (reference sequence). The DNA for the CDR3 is TGCAGTGCTAGAGATCTTACGACAGGGGGCCAGCCCCAGCGTTTT. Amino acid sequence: CSARDLTTGGQPQRF.

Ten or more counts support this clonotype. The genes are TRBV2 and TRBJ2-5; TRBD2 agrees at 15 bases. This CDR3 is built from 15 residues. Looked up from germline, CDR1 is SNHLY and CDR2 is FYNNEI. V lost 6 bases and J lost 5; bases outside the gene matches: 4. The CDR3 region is CASRGTSGGFETQYF. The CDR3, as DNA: TGTGCCAGCAGAGGGACTAGCGGGGGGTTTGAGACCCAGTACTTC.

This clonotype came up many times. CDR3 in DNA: TGTGCCAGCAGCCTTTCTAGGGCTAACTATGGCTACACCTTC. Its protein is CASSLSRANYGYTF. The V gene is TRBV12-3 or TRBV12-4, the J gene TRBJ1-2; D remains unclear. The CDR3 has 14 residues. Trimming cost V 6 bases and J 0 bases, with 11 bases left between them.

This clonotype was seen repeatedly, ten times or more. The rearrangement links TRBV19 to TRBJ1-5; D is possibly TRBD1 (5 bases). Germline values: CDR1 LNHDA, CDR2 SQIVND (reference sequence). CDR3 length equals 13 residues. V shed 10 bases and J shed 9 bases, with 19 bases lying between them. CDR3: CATSGRVYWPQHF. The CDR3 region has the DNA TGTGCCACCTCGGGCAGGGTATATTGGCCCCAGCATTTT.

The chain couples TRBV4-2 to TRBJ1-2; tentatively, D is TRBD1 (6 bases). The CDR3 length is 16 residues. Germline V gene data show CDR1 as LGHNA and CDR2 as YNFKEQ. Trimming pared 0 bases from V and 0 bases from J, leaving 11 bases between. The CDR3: CASSQDRAGANYGYTF. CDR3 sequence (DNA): TGTGCCAGCAGCCAAGATCGGGCAGGGGCTAACTATGGCTACACCTTC.

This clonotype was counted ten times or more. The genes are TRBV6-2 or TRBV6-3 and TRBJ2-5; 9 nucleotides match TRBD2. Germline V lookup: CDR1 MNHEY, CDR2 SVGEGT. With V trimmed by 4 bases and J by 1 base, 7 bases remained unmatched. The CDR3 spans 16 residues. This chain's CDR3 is CASSLTGLATQETQYF. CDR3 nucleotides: TGTGCCAGCAGTTTAACAGGACTAGCGACCCAAGAGACCCAGTACTTC.

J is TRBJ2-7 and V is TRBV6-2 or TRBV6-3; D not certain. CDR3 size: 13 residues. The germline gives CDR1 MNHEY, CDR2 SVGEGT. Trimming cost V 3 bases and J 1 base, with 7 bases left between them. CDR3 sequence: CASSYGWSYEQYF. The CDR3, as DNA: TGTGCCAGCAGTTATGGATGGTCCTACGAGCAGTACTTC.

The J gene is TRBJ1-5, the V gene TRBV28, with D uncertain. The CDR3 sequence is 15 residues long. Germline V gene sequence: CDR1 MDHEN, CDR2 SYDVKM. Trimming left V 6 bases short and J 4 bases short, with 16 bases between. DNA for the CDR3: TGTGCCAGCAGCGCCCCGGAGGGCCTGAATCAGCCCCAGCATTTT. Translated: CASSAPEGLNQPQHF. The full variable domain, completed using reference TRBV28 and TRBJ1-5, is DVKVTQSSRYLVKRTGEKVFLECVQDMDHENMFWYRQDPGLGLRLIYFSYDVKMKEKGDIPEGYSVSREKKERFSLILESASTNQTSMYLCASSAPEGLNQPQHFGDGTRLSIL.

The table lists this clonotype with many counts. The CDR3 reads CASLRDRGARGYTF. The CDR3 DNA is TGTGCCAGCCTACGGGACAGGGGGGCTCGTGGCTACACCTTC. The V and J genes are TRBV7-2 and TRBJ1-2, with 11 bases fitting TRBD1. J gave up 7 bases and V 8 bases, and 9 bases lay outside the gene matches. The CDR3 has 14 amino acids. Germline loops: CDR1 SGHTA, CDR2 FQGNSA.

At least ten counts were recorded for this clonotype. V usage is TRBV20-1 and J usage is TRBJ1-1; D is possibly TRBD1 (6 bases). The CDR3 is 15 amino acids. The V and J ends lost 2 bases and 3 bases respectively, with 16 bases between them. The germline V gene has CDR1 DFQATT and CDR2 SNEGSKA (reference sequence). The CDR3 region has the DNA TGCAGTGCTAGACACGACGGGGGGCCGCACACTGAAGCTTTCTTT. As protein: CSARHDGGPHTEAFF.